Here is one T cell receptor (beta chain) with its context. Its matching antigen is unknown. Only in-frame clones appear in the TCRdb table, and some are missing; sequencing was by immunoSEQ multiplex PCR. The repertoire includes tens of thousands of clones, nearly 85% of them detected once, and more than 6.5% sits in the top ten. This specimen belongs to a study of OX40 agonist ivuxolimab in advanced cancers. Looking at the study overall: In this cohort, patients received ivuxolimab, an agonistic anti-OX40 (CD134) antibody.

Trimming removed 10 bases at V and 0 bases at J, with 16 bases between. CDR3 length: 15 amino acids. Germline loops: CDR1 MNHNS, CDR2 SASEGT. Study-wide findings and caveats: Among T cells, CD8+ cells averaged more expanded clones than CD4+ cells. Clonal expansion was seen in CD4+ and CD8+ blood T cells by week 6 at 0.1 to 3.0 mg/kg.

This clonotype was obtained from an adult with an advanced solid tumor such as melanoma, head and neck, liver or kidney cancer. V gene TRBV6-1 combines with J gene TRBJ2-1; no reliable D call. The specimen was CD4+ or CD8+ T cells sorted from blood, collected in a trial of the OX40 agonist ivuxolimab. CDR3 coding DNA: TGTGCCACCGAGGACCCATCGAGCTCCTACAATGAGCAGTTCTTC. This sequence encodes CATEDPSSSYNEQFF.